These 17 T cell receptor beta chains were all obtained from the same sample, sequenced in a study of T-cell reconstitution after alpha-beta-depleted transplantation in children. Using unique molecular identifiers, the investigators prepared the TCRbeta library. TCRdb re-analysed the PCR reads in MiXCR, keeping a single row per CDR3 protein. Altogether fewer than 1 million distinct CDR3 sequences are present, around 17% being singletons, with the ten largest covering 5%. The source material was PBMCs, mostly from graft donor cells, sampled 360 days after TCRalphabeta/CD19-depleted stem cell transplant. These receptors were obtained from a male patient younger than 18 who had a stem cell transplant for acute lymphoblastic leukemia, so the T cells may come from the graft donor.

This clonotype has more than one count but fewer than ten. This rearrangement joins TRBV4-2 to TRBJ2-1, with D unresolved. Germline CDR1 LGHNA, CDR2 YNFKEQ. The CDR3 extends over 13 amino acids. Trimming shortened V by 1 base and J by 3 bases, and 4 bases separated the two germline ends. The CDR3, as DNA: TGTGCCAGCAGCCAAGCCTTCTACAATGAGCAGTTCTTC. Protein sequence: CASSQAFYNEQFF.

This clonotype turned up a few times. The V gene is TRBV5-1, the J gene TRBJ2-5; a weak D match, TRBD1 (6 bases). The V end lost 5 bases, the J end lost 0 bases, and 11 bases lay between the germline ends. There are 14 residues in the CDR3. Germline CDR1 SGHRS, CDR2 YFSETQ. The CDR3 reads CASSRNRDQETQYF. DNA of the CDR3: TGCGCCAGCAGTCGGAACAGGGACCAAGAGACCCAGTACTTC.

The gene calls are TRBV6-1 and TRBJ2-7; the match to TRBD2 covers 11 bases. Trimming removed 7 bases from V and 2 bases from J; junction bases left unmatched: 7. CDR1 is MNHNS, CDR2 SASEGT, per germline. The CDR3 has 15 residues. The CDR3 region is CASTLLAGGPYEQYF. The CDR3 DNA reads TGTGCCAGCACCTTATTAGCGGGAGGGCCCTACGAGCAGTACTTC.

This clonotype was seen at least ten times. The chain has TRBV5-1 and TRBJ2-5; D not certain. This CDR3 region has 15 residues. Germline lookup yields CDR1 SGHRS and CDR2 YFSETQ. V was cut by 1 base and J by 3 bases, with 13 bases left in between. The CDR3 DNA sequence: TGCGCCAGCAGCTTGTTTCCACGGTCGGAAGAGACCCAGTACTTC. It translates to CASSLFPRSEETQYF.

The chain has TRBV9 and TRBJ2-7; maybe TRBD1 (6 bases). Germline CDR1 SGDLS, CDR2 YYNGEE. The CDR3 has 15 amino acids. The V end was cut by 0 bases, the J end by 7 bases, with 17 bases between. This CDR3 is CASSVDGQGLREQYF. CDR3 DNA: TGTGCCAGCAGCGTAGACGGTCAGGGGTTAAGAGAGCAGTACTTC.

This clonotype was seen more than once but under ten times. CDR3 coding DNA: TGCGCCAGCAGCTTGGGACTAGGCTTCGAGCAGTACTTC. This translates into CASSLGLGFEQYF. The rearrangement links TRBV5-1 to TRBJ2-7; perhaps TRBD2 as D (6 bases). V lost 0 bases and J 6 bases, leaving 10 bases between the germline ends. This CDR3 contains 13 residues. The germline V gene has CDR1 SGHRS and CDR2 YFSETQ.

In DNA, the CDR3 is TGTGCCAGTAGTAACTATAGACAGGGGGCCGGGGAGCTGTTTTTT. This encodes CASSNYRQGAGELFF. V gene TRBV19 combines with J gene TRBJ2-2; 9 positions match TRBD1. The CDR3 extends over 15 amino acids. Unmatched junction bases numbered 6, after V lost 4 bases and J lost 6 bases. Looked up from germline, CDR1 is LNHDA and CDR2 is SQIVND (reference sequence).

The CDR3 spells CASSADSHTEAFF. The CDR3 bases are TGCGCCAGCAGCGCGGACAGTCACACTGAAGCTTTCTTT. J is TRBJ1-1 and V is TRBV4-1; tentatively, D is TRBD1 (6 bases). Per germline, CDR1 MGHRA and CDR2 YSYEKL. Trimming stripped 5 bases from V and 3 bases from J, with 10 bases between. The CDR3 runs to 13 residues.

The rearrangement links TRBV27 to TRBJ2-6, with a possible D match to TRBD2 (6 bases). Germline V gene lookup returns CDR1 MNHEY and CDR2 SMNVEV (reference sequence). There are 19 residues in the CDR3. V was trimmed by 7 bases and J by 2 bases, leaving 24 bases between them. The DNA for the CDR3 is TGTGCCAGCATCTCTCTCTGGAGGGGCAGGTCCCCTGGGGCCAACGTCCTGACTTTC. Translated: CASISLWRGRSPGANVLTF.

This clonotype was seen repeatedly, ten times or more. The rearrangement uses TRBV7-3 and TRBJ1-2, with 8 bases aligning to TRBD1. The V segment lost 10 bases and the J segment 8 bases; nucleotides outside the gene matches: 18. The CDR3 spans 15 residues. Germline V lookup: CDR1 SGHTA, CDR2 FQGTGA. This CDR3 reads CATYLPGQVPLGYTF. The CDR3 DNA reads TGTGCCACCTATCTTCCGGGACAGGTCCCCTTGGGCTACACCTTC.

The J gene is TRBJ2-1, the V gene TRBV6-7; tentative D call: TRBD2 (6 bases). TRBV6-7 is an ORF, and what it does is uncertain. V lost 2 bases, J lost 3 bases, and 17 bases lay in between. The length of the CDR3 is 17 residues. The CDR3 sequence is CASSYRPRTNVYNEQFF. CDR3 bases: TGTGCCAGCAGTTACCGCCCTCGGACTAACGTCTACAATGAGCAGTTCTTC.

CDR3 sequence reads: CASSYRDSIYNEQFF. The CDR3 DNA is TGTGCCAGCAGTTACCGGGATTCAATTTACAATGAGCAGTTCTTC. The rearrangement uses TRBV6-5 and TRBJ2-1; perhaps TRBD2 as D (5 bases). The CDR3 length is 15 residues. The ends were cut back, 2 bases at V and 4 bases at J, with 12 bases in the middle. CDR1 and CDR2 from the germline V gene are MNHEY and SVGAGI.

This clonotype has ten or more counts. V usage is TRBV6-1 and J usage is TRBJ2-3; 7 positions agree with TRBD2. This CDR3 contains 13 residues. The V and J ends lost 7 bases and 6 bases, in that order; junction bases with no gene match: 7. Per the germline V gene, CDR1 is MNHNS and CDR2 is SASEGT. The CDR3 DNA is TGTGCCAGCACCAAGGGAGGGGCGGATACGCAGTATTTT. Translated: CASTKGGADTQYF.

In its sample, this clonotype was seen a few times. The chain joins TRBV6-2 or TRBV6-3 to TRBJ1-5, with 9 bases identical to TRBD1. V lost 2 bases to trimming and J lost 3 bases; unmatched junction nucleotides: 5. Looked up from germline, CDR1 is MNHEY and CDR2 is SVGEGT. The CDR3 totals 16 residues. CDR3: CASSYADRGYNQPQHF. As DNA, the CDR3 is TGTGCCAGCAGTTACGCGGACAGGGGTTACAATCAGCCCCAGCATTTT.

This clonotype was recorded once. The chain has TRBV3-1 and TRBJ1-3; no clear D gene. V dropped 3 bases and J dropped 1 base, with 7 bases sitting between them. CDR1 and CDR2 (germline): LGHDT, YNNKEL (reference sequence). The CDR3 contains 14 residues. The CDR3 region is CASSHLVSGNTIYF. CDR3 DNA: TGTGCCAGCAGCCATTTAGTATCTGGAAACACCATATATTTT.

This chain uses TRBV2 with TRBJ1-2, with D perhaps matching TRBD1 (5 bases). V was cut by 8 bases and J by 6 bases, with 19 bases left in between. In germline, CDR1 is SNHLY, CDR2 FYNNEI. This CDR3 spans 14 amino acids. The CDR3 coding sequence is TGTGCCAGCCTCCCCTGGGGCAGGAATAATGGCTACACCTTC. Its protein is CASLPWGRNNGYTF. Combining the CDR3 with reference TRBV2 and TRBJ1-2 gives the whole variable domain EPEVTQTPSHQVTQMGQEVILRCVPISNHLYFYWYRQILGQKVEFLVSFYNNEISEKSEIFDDQFSVERPDGSNFTLKIRSTKLEDSAMYFCASLPWGRNNGYTFGSGTRLTVV.

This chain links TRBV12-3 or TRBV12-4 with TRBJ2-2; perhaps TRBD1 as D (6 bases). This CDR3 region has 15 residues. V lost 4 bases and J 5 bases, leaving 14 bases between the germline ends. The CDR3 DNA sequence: TGTGCCAGCAGTTCCTACAGGGTTGGGACCGGGGAGCTGTTTTTT. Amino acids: CASSSYRVGTGELFF.